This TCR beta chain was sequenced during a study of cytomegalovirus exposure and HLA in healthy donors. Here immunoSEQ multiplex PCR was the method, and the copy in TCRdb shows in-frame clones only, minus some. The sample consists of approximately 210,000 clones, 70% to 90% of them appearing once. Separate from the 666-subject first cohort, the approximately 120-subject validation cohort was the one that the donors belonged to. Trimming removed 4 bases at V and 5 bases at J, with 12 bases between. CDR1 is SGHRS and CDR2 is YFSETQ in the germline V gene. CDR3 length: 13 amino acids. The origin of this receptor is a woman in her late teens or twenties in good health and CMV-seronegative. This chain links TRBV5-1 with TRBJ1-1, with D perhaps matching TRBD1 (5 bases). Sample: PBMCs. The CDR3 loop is CASSPLTATEAFF. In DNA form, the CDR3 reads TGCGCCAGCAGCCCTCTGACAGCGACTGAAGCTTTCTTT. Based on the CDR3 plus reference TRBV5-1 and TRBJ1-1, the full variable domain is KAGVTQTPRYLIKTRGQQVTLSCSPISGHRSVSWYQQTPGQGLQFLFEYFSETQRNKGNFPGRFSGRQFSNSRSEMNVSTLELGDSALYLCASSPLTATEAFFGQGTRLTVV.